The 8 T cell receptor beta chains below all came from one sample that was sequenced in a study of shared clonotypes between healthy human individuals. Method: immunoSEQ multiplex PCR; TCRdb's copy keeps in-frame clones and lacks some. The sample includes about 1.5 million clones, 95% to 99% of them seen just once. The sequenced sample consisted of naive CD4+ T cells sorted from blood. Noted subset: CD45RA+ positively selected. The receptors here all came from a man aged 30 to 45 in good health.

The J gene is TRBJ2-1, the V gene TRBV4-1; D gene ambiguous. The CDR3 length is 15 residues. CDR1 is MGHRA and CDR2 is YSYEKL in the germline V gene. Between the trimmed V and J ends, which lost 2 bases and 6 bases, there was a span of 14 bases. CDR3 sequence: CASSQTENRLNEQFF. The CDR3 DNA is TGCGCCAGCAGCCAAACCGAAAACCGTCTCAATGAGCAGTTCTTC.

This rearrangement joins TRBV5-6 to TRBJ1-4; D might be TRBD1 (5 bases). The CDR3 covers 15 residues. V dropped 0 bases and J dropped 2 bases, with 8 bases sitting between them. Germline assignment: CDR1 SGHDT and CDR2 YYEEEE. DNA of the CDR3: TGTGCCAGCAGCTTGGGGGGGATTACTAATGAAAAACTGTTTTTT. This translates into CASSLGGITNEKLFF.

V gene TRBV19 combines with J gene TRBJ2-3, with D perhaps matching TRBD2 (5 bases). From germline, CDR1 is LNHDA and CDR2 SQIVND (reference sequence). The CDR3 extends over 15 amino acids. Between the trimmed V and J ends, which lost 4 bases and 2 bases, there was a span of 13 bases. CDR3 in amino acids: CASSKTGLDTDTQYF. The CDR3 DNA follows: TGTGCCAGTAGTAAGACGGGATTGGACACAGATACGCAGTATTTT.

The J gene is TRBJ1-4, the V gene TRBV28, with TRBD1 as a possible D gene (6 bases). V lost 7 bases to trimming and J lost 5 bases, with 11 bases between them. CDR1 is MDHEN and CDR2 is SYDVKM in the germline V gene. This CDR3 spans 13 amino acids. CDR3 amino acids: CASNRENNEKLFF. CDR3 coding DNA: TGTGCCAGCAACAGGGAGAACAATGAAAAACTGTTTTTT. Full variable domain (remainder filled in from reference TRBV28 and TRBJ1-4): DVKVTQSSRYLVKRTGEKVFLECVQDMDHENMFWYRQDPGLGLRLIYFSYDVKMKEKGDIPEGYSVSREKKERFSLILESASTNQTSMYLCASNRENNEKLFFGSGTQLSVL.

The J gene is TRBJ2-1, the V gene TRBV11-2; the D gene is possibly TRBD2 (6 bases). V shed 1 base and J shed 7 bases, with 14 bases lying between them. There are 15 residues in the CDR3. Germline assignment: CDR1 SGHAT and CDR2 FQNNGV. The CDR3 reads CASSLAGRNRNEQFF. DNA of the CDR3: TGTGCCAGCAGCTTAGCCGGGAGAAATAGAAATGAGCAGTTCTTC. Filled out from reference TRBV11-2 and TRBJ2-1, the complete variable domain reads EAGVAQSPRYKIIEKRQSVAFWCNPISGHATLYWYQQILGQGPKLLIQFQNNGVVDDSQLPKDRFSAERLKGVDSTLKIQPAKLEDSAVYLCASSLAGRNRNEQFFGPGTRLTVL.

The CDR3 DNA reads as TGCGCCAGCAGCCAAGATGGTCACGGGGATGGCTACACCTTC. Translating it yields CASSQDGHGDGYTF. The chain carries TRBV4-1 and TRBJ1-2; D gene unclear. The CDR3 has 14 residues. Germline CDR1 and CDR2: MGHRA and YSYEKL. V was pared by 0 bases and J by 6 bases, with 11 bases between.

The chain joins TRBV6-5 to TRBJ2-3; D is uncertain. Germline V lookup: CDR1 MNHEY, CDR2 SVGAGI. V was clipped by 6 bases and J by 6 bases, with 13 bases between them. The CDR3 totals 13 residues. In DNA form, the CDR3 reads TGTGCCAGCAGCTATGCCCGCGTGGATACGCAGTATTTT. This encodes CASSYARVDTQYF.

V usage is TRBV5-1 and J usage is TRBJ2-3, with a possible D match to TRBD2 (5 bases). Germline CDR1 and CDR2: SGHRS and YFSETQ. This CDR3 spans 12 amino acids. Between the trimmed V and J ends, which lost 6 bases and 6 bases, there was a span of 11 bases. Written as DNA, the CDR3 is TGCGCCAGCACTTCGAGAGGGGATACGCAGTATTTT. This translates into CASTSRGDTQYF.